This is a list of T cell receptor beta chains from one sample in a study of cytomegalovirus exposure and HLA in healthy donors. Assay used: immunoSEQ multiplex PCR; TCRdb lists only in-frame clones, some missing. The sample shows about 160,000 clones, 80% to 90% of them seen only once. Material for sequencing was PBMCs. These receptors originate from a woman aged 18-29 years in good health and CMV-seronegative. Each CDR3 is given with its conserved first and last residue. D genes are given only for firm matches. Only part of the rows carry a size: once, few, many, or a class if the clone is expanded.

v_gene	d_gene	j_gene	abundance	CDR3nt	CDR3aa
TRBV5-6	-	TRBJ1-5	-	TGTGCCAGCAGCTTGGACTCTCAGCCCCAGCATTTT	CASSLDSQPQHF
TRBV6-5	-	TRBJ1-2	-	TGTGCCAGCAGTTACTCCCTCACAAGATACTATGGCTACACCTTC	CASSYSLTRYYGYTF
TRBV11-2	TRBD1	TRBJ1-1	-	TGTGCCAGCAGCTACCGGGGTGGACAGGGTAAATTTGCTTTCTTT	CASSYRGGQGKFAFF
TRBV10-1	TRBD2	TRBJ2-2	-	TGCGCCAGCAGTGAGCTGCGGGAGGGAATTCCCGGGGAGCTGTTTTTT	CASSELREGIPGELFF
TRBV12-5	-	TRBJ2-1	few	TGTGCTAGTGGCTACTACAATGAGCAGTTCTTC	CASGYYNEQFF
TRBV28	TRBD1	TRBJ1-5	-	TGTGCCAGCAGTTTATGGGCGGGACAGTTAAGCAATCAGCCCCAGCATTTT	CASSLWAGQLSNQPQHF
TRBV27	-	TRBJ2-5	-	TGTGCCAGCAGTTTAGGCCGCGGGGTAGAGACCCAGTACTTC	CASSLGRGVETQYF
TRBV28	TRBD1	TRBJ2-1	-	TGTGCCAGCAGTTTATCCGGGACAGGGTTGTCCAATGAGCAGTTCTTC	CASSLSGTGLSNEQFF
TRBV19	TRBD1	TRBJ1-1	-	TGTGCCAGTAGTACCGGGACAGGGGCCGAAGCTTTCTTT	CASSTGTGAEAFF
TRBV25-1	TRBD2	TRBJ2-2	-	TGTGCCAGCAGTACATACCTAGCGGGAGGGCCACCCGGGGAGCTGTTTTTT	CASSTYLAGGPPGELFF
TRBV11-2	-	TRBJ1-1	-	TGTGCCAGCAGCCCTACAGAGGGCACTGAAGCTTTCTTT	CASSPTEGTEAFF
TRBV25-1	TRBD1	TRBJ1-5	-	TGTGCCAGCAGTGACTCAACAGGGGGTATGAGTCAGCCCCAGCATTTT	CASSDSTGGMSQPQHF
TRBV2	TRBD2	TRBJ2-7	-	TGTGCCAGCAGTGGAGGCTGGGGGGGATCCTACGAGCAGTACTTC	CASSGGWGGSYEQYF
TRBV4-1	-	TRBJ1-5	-	TGCGCCAGCAGCCAAGGTGACATGGCCGGTGTCAATCAGCCCCAGCATTTT	CASSQGDMAGVNQPQHF
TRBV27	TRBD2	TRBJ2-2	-	TGTGCCAGCAGTCCTACCCGCTGGGGTAGCGGGAGACCCGGGGAGCTGTTTTTT	CASSPTRWGSGRPGELFF
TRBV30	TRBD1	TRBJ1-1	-	TGTGCCTGGAGGTTGACAGGGGTGAACACTGAAGCTTTCTTT	CAWRLTGVNTEAFF
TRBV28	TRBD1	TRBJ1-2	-	TGTGCCAGCAGTTCAGTCGCGGGGACAGGGGGATATGGCTACACCTTC	CASSSVAGTGGYGYTF
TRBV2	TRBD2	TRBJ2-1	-	TGTGCCAGCAGGACCGGGACTAGCGGTTACAATGAGCAGTTCTTC	CASRTGTSGYNEQFF
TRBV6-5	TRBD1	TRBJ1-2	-	TGTGCCAGCAGACGGCGACAGGGGGCCTATGGCTACACCTTC	CASRRRQGAYGYTF
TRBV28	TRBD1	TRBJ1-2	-	TGTGCCAGCAGTTGGGACAGGGTAGGCTACACCTTC	CASSWDRVGYTF
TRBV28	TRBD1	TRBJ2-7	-	TGTGCCAGCAGTTTTATGGCCGGGACAGTAACCTACGAGCAGTACTTC	CASSFMAGTVTYEQYF
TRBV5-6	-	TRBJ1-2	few	TGTGCCAGCAGCTTGAGGAGAATCCTCTATGGCTACACCTTC	CASSLRRILYGYTF
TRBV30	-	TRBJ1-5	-	TGTGCCTGGAGTTCTTATAGCAATCAGCCCCAGCATTTT	CAWSSYSNQPQHF
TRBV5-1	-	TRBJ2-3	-	TGCGCCAGCAGCCCGGGGGACGGGGACGGAGATACGCAGTATTTT	CASSPGDGDGDTQYF
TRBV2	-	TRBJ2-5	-	TGTGCCATTCGGGATCAAGAGACCCAGTACTTC	CAIRDQETQYF
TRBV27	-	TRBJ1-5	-	TGTGCCAGCAGTTTAAGCAGGGCCCATCAGCCCCAGCATTTT	CASSLSRAHQPQHF
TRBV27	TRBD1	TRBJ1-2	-	TGTGCCAGCAGAGAGTTTGGGACAGGGCTTAGCTATGGCTACACCTTC	CASREFGTGLSYGYTF
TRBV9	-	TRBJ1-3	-	TGTGCCAGCACCCAAGGTGGGAGCCCGTCTGGAAACACCATATATTTT	CASTQGGSPSGNTIYF
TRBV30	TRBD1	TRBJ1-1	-	TGTGCCTGGAGTTCGGACAGGGAGACTGAAGCTTTCTTT	CAWSSDRETEAFF
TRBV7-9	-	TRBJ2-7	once	TGTGCCAGCAGCCCGTCCTACGAGCAGTACTTC	CASSPSYEQYF
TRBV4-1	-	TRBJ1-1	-	TGCGCCAGCAGCCAGGAACCGGGGTCTGAAGCTTTCTTT	CASSQEPGSEAFF
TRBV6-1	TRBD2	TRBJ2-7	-	TGTGCCAGCAGCTCGGGACTAGCGGGGTTCTACGAGCAGTACTTC	CASSSGLAGFYEQYF
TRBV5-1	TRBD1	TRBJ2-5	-	TGCGCCAGCAGCGTGCACAGGGGGCGAGGAGAGACCCAGTACTTC	CASSVHRGRGETQYF
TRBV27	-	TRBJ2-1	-	TGTGCCAGCAGTTTAGGGGCGAATGAGCAGTTCTTC	CASSLGANEQFF
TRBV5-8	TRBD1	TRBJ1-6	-	TGTGCCAGCAGCTTGGAATTGGGACAGGGGATAAATTCACCCCTCCACTTT	CASSLELGQGINSPLHF
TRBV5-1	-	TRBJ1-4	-	TGCGCCAGCAGCTTCACGACAGGTCTTAATGAAAAACTGTTTTTT	CASSFTTGLNEKLFF
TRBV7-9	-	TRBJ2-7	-	TGTGCCAGCAGCTTGTCCGACGGGGGCTCCTACGAGCAGTACTTC	CASSLSDGGSYEQYF
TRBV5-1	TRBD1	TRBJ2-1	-	TGCGCCAGCAGCCAGGACAGGGAAGGCAATGAGCAGTTCTTC	CASSQDREGNEQFF
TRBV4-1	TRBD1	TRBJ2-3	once	TGCGCCAGCAGCCAGCCTGGGACAGGGAATACGCAGTATTTT	CASSQPGTGNTQYF
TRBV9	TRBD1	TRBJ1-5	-	TGTGCCAGCAGCCCCAGGGGGTGGCAGCATTTT	CASSPRGWQHF
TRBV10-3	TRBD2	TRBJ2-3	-	TGTGCCATCAGTGAGCACGGACTAGCGGTTGATCCTAGCACAGATACGCAGTATTTT	CAISEHGLAVDPSTDTQYF
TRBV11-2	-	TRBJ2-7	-	TGTGCCAGCAGCTCTTTTGGTACAGGAACGGGGAGGCAGCAGTACTTC	CASSSFGTGTGRQQYF
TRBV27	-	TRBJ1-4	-	TGTGCCAGTTCAAGGGCAGGACTCAATGAAAAACTGTTTTTT	CASSRAGLNEKLFF
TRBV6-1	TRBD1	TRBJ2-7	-	TGTGCCAGCGGAGCGACAGGGACCGGCGAGCAGTACTTC	CASGATGTGEQYF
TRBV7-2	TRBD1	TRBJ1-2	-	TGTGCCAGCAGCTCAGATTTAACAGGGGATTATGGCTACACCTTC	CASSSDLTGDYGYTF
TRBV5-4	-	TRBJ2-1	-	TGTGCCAGCAGCTTGTGGAGTGGTTACAATGAGCAGTTCTTC	CASSLWSGYNEQFF
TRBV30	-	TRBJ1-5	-	TGTGCCTGGAGCCGACAGGGCAATCAGCCCCAGCATTTT	CAWSRQGNQPQHF
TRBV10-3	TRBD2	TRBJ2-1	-	TGTGCCATCAGTGATTTGACACTAGCGGGAGCGGGGGAGCAGTTCTTC	CAISDLTLAGAGEQFF
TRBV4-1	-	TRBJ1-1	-	TGCGCCAGCAGCTCGTCGACAGGGAACACTGAAGCTTTCTTT	CASSSSTGNTEAFF
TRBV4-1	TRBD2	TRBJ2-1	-	TGCGCCAGCAGCCCGGGGACTAGCGGGAGTGATGAGCAGTTCTTC	CASSPGTSGSDEQFF
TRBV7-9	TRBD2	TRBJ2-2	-	TGTGCCAGCAGCTTAGTCACTAGCGGCACCGGGGAGCTGTTTTTT	CASSLVTSGTGELFF
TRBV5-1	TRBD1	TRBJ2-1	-	TGCGCCGGAAGACAGGGGTCCCTTAACTCCGATGAGCAGTTCTTC	CAGRQGSLNSDEQFF
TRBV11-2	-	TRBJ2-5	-	TGTGCCAGCAGCTACAGTCCTACCCACCGGGAGACCCAGTACTTC	CASSYSPTHRETQYF
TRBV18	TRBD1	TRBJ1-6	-	TGTGCCAGCTCACTGGACAGGGCTGGTTCACCCCTCCACTTT	CASSLDRAGSPLHF
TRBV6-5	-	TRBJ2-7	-	TGTGCCAGCAGTAACCAGATACTAGGGGGCTACGAGCAGTACTTC	CASSNQILGGYEQYF
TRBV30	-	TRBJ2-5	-	TGTGCCCTAAGAGCGCCGGAGACCCAGTACTTC	CALRAPETQYF